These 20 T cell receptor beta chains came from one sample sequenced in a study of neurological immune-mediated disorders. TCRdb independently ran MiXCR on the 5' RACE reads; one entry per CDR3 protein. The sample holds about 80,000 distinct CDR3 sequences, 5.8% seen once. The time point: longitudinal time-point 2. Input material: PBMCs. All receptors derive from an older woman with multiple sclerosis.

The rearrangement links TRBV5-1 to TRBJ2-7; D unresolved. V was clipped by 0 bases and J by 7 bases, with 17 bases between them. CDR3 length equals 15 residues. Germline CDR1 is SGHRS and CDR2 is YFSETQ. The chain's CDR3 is CASSLEGLGVGEQYF. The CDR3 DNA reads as TGCGCCAGCAGCTTGGAAGGGCTCGGCGTGGGAGAGCAGTACTTC.

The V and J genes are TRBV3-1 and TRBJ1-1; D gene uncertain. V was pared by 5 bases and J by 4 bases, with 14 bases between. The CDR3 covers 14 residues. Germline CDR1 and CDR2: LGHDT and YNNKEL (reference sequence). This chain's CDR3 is CASSKGGVGTEAFF. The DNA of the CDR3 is TGTGCCAGCAGCAAGGGCGGGGTCGGCACTGAAGCTTTCTTT. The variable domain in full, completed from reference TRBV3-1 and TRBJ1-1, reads DTAVSQTPKYLVTQMGNDKSIKCEQNLGHDTMYWYKQDSKKFLKIMFSYNNKELIINETVPNRFSPKSPDKAHLNLHINSLELGDSAVYFCASSKGGVGTEAFFGQGTRLTVV.

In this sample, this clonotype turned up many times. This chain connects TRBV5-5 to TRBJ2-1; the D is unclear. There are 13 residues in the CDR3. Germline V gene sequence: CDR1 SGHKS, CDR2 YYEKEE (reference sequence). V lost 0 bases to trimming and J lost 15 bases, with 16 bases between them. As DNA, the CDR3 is TGTGCCAGCAGCTTGGAAACCGATCTGTATCCGTTCTTC. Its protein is CASSLETDLYPFF.

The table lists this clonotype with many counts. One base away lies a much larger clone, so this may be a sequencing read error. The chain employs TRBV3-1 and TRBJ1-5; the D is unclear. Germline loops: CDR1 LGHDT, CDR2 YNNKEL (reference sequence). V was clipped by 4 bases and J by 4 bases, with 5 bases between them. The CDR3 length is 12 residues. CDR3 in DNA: TGTGCCAGCAGCCCGGGGAATCAGCCCCAGCATTTT. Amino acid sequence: CASSPGNQPQHF. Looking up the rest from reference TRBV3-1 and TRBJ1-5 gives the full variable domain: DTAVSQTPKYLVTQMGNDKSIKCEQNLGHDTMYWYKQDSKKFLKIMFSYNNKELIINETVPNRFSPKSPDKAHLNLHINSLELGDSAVYFCASSPGNQPQHFGDGTRLSIL.

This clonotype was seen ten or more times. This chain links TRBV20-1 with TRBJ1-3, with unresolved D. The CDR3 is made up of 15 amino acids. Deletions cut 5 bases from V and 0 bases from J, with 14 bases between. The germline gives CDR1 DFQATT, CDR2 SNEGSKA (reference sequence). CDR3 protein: CSAPISRGSGNTIYF. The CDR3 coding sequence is TGCAGTGCTCCCATCAGCCGGGGCTCTGGAAACACCATATATTTT.

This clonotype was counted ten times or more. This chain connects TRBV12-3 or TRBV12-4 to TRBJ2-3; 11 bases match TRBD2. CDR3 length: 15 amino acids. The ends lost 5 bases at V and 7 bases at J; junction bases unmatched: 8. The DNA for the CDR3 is TGTGCCAGCAGTCCGTTTAGCGGGGGGGCAAATACGCAGTATTTT. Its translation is CASSPFSGGANTQYF.

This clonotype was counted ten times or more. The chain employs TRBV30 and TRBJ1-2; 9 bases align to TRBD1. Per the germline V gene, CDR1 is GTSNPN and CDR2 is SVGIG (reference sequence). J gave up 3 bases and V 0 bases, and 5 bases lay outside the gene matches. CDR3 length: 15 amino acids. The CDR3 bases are TGTGCCTGGAGTGTACTCACAGGGGGCGACTATGGCTACACCTTC. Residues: CAWSVLTGGDYGYTF. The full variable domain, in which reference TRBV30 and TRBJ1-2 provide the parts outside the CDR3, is SQTIHQWPATLVQPVGSPLSLECTVEGTSNPNLYWYRQAAGRGLQLLFYSVGIGQISSEVPQNLSASRPQDRQFILSSKKLLLSDSGFYLCAWSVLTGGDYGYTFGSGTRLTVV.

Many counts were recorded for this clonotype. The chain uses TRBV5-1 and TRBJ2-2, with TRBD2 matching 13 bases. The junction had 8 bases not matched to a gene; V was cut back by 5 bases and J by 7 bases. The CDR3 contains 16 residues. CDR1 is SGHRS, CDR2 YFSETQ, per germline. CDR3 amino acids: CASRGLAGAPGGELFF. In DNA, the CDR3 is TGCGCCAGCAGAGGACTAGCGGGGGCACCGGGCGGGGAGCTGTTTTTT.

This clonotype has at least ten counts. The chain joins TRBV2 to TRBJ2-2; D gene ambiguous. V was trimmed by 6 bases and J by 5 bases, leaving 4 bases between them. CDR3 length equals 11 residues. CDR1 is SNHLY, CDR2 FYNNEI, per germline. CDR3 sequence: CASRWTGELFF. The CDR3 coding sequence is TGTGCCAGCAGGTGGACCGGGGAGCTGTTTTTT.

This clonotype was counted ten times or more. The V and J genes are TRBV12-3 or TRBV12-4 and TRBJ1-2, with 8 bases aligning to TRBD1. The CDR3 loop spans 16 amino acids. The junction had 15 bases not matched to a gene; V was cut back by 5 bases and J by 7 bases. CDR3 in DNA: TGTGCCAGCAGTCCAGGAGCCGGACAGGGAGGTAGTGGCTACACCTTC. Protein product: CASSPGAGQGGSGYTF.

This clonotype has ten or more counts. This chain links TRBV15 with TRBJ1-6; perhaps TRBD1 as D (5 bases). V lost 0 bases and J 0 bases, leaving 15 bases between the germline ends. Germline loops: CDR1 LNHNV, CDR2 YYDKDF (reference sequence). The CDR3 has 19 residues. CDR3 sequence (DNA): TGTGCCACCAGCAGAGATCCGACAGCTCTTGGCTCCTATAATTCACCCCTCCACTTT. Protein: CATSRDPTALGSYNSPLHF.

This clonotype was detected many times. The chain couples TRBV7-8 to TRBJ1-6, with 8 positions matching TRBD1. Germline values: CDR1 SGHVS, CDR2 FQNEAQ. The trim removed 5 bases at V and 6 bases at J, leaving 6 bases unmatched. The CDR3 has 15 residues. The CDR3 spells CASSLTGVGNSPLHF. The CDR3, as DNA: TGTGCCAGCAGCCTGACAGGGGTGGGTAATTCACCCCTCCACTTT.

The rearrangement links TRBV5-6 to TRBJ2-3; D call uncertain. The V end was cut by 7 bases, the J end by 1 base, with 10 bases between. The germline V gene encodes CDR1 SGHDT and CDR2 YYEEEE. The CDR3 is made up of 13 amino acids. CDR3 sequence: CASPGPGTDTQYF. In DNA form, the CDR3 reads TGTGCCAGCCCAGGCCCGGGCACAGATACGCAGTATTTT.

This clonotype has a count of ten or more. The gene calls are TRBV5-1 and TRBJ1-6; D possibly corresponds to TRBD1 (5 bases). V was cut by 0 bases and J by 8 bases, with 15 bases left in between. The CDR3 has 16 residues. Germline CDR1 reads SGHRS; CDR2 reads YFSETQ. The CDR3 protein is CASSLATRGLDSPLHF. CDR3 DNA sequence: TGCGCCAGCAGCTTGGCGACCCGGGGGTTGGATTCACCCCTCCACTTT.

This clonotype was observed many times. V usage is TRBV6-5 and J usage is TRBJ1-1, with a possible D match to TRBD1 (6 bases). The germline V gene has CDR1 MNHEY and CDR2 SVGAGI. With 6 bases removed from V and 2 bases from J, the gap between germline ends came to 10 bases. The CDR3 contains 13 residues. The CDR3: CASRAGTNTEAFF. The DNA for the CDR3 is TGTGCCAGCAGGGCCGGGACAAACACTGAAGCTTTCTTT.

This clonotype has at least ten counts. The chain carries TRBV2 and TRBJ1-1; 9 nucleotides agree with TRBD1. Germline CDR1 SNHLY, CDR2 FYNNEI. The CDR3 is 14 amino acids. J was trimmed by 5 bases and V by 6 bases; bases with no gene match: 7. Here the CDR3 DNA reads TGTGCCAGCAGGGGACAGGGCGGTGGAACTGAAGCTTTCTTT. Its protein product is CASRGQGGGTEAFF.

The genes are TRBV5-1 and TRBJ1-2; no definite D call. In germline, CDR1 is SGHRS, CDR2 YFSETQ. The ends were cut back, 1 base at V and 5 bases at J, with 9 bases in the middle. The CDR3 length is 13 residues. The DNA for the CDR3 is TGCGCCAGCAGCTTGTACGAAAATTATGGCTACACCTTC. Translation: CASSLYENYGYTF.

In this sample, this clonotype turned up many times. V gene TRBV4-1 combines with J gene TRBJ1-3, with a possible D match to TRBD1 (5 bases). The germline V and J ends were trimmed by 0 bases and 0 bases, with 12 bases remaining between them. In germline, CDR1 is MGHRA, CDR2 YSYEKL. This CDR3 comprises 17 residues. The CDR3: CASSQENLGGSGNTIYF. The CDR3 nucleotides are TGCGCCAGCAGCCAAGAAAACCTGGGGGGCTCTGGAAACACCATATATTTT.

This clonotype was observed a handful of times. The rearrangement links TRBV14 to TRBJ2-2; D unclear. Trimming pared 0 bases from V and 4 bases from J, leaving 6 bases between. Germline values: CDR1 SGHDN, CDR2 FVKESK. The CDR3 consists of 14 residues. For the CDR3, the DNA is TGTGCCAGCAGCCAAGATCTGGGCACCGGGGAGCTGTTTTTT. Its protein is CASSQDLGTGELFF.

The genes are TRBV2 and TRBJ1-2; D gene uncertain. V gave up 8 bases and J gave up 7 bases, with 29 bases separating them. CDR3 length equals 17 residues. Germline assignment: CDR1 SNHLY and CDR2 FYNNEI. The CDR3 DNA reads TGTGCCAGCGCCTCCGACAATACCGGAACTATGGGATGTGGCTACACCTTC. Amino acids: CASASDNTGTMGCGYTF.